Presented here are 8 T cell receptor beta chains from one specimen sequenced in a study of blood T cell repertoires in COVID-19. The data were produced by immunoSEQ multiplex PCR, yet TCRdb's version contains in-frame clones alone and is incomplete. This sample yields roughly 150,000 clones, of which approximately 85% are seen a single time; 6.9% belongs to the top ten. Sequencing input: peripheral blood. The receptors originated from an elderly man with COVID-19, enrolled during active disease.

V is TRBV28 and J is TRBJ2-7, with 7 bases fitting TRBD1. V trimming: 6 bases; J trimming: 6 bases; junction bases outside the gene matches: 8. CDR1 is MDHEN and CDR2 is SYDVKM in the germline V gene. There are 13 residues in the CDR3. Written as DNA, the CDR3 is TGTGCCAGCAGGATTGGACAGGCTAGCGAGCAGTACTTC. Translation gives CASRIGQASEQYF.

The J gene is TRBJ1-1, the V gene TRBV7-9; 7 bases line up with TRBD1. Per the germline V gene, CDR1 is SEHNR and CDR2 is FQNEAQ (reference sequence). The ends lost 5 bases at V and 10 bases at J; junction bases unmatched: 10. This CDR3 has 13 amino acids. The CDR3, as DNA: TGTGCCAGCAGCAGTATCACCGGGACAGTAGCTTTCTTT. This translates into CASSSITGTVAFF.

The CDR3: CASSLVGGQGSYEQYF. In nucleotides, the CDR3 is TGTGCCAGCAGTTTAGTAGGGGGACAGGGCTCCTACGAGCAGTACTTC. The chain has TRBV27 and TRBJ2-7, with 9 positions matching TRBD1. Germline V gene sequence: CDR1 MNHEY, CDR2 SMNVEV (reference sequence). The CDR3 extends over 16 amino acids. The V segment lost 2 bases and the J segment 0 bases; nucleotides outside the gene matches: 5.

Only one count was recorded for this clone. This chain links TRBV5-1 with TRBJ1-1; D ambiguous. This CDR3 is built from 14 residues. Per germline, CDR1 SGHRS and CDR2 YFSETQ. V was clipped by 1 base and J by 1 base, with 8 bases between them. CDR3 coding DNA: TGCGCCAGCAGCTTGTTCTTCGGGAACACTGAAGCTTTCTTT. Translating gives CASSLFFGNTEAFF.

The chain uses TRBV18 and TRBJ1-1; D uncertain. The germline CDR1 and CDR2 sequences are KGHSH and LQKENI. This CDR3 contains 15 residues. V was pared by 2 bases and J by 5 bases, with 15 bases between. Written as DNA, the CDR3 is TGTGCCAGCTCACCAAGAGGCTCCAGCGGAACTGAAGCTTTCTTT. This codes for CASSPRGSSGTEAFF.

This sequence joins TRBV28 and TRBJ1-3; D not resolved. Per the germline V gene, CDR1 is MDHEN and CDR2 is SYDVKM. Trimming stripped 3 bases from V and 7 bases from J, with 10 bases between. The length of the CDR3 is 13 residues. CDR3 in amino acids: CASSLGDRNTIYF. As DNA, the CDR3 is TGTGCCAGCAGTTTGGGCGATCGGAACACCATATATTTT.

J is TRBJ2-1 and V is TRBV19; TRBD2 matches 7 bases. The CDR3 is 15 amino acids. Trimming took 5 bases from V and 1 from J; bases not matched to a gene: 5. CDR1 is LNHDA, CDR2 SQIVND, per germline (reference sequence). In DNA form, the CDR3 reads TGTGCCAGTAGTTCCCGCGGGGGTTCCTACAATGAGCAGTTCTTC. Translating it yields CASSSRGGSYNEQFF. The whole variable domain, remainder taken from reference TRBV19 and TRBJ2-1, is DGGITQSPKYLFRKEGQNVTLSCEQNLNHDAMYWYRQDPGQGLRLIYYSQIVNDFQKGDIAEGYSVSREKKESFPLTVTSAQKNPTAFYLCASSSRGGSYNEQFFGPGTRLTVL.

The rearrangement uses TRBV27 and TRBJ1-1; D not certain. Trimming took off 6 bases at V and 9 bases at J, with 17 bases between the two ends. This CDR3 region has 13 residues. Germline-derived CDR1 and CDR2 are MNHEY and SMNVEV (reference sequence). The CDR3 bases are TGTGCCAGCAGACCCATCCAGGCCTTCCAAGCTTTCTTT. Amino acids: CASRPIQAFQAFF.